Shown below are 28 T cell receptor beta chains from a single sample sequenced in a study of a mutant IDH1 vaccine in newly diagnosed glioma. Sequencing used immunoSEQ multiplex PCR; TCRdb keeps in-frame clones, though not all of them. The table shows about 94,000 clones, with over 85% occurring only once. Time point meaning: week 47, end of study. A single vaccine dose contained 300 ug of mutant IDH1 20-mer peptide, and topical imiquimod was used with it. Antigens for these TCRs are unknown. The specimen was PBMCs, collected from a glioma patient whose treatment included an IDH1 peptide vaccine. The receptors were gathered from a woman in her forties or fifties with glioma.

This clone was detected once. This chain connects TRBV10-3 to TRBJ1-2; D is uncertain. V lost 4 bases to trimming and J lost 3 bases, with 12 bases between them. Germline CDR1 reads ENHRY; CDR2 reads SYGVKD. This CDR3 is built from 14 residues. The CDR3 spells CAISGQEGYYGYTF. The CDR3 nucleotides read TGTGCCATCAGTGGCCAAGAGGGTTACTATGGCTACACCTTC.

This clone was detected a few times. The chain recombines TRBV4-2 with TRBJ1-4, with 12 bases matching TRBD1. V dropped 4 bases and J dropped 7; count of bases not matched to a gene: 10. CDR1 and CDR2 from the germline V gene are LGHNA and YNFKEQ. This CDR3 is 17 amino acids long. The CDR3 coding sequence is TGTGCCAGCAGCCCGGGACAGGGGGCGGAGGGGGGTGAAAAACTGTTTTTT. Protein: CASSPGQGAEGGEKLFF.

In nucleotides, the CDR3 is TGCGCCAGCAGCCCTATAATTGGACAGGGCTACTACGAGCAGTACTTC. This codes for CASSPIIGQGYYEQYF. The chain carries TRBV4-1 and TRBJ2-7; 8 bases agree with TRBD1. Germline V gene sequence: CDR1 MGHRA, CDR2 YSYEKL. CDR3 length: 16 amino acids. V gave up 4 bases and J gave up 3 bases; unmatched junction bases: 11.

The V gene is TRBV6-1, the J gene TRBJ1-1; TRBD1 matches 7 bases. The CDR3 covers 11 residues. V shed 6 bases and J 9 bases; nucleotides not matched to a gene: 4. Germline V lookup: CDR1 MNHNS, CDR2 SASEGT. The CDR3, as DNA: TGTGCCAGCAGAACGGGACAGAAAGCTTTCTTT. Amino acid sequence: CASRTGQKAFF.

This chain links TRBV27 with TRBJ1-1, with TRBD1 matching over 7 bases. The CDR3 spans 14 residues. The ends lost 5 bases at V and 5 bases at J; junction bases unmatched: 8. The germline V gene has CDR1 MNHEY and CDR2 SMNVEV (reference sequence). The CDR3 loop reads CASSPQGVWTEAFF. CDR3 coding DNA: TGTGCCAGCAGTCCGCAGGGGGTGTGGACTGAAGCTTTCTTT.

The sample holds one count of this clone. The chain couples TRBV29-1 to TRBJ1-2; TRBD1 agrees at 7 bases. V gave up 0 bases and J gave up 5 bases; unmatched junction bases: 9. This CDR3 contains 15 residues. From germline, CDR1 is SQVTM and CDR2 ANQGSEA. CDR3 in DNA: TGCAGCGTTGAAGATCGGGAGGGGGCGCAATATGGCTACACCTTC. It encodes CSVEDREGAQYGYTF.

CDR3 loop: CALTSRDTEAFF. The CDR3 bases are TGTGCCTTAACCTCCCGGGACACTGAAGCTTTCTTT. This chain uses TRBV30 with TRBJ1-1, with D hard to call. This CDR3 region has 12 residues. Trimming stripped 7 bases from V and 3 bases from J, with 12 bases between. Germline assignment: CDR1 GTSNPN and CDR2 SVGIG (reference sequence).

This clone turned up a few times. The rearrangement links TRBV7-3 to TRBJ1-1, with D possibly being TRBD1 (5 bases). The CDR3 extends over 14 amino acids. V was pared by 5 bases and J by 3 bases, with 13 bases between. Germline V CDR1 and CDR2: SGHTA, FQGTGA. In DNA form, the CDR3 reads TGTGCCAGCAGCCCCAGCGGGGGGGACACTGAAGCTTTCTTT. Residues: CASSPSGGDTEAFF.

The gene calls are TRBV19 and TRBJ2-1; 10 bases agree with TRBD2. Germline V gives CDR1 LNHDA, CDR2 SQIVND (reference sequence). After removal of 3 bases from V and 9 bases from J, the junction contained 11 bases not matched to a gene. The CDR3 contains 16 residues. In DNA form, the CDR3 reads TGTGCCAGTAGTATCGCCCGACTAGCGGGTCGTGGTGAGCAGTTCTTC. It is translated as CASSIARLAGRGEQFF.

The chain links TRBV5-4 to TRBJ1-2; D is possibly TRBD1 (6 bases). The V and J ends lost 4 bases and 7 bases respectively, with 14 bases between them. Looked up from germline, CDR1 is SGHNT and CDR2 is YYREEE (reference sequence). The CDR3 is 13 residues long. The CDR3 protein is CASSPPGGRGYTF. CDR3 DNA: TGTGCCAGCAGCCCCCCCGGGGGGCGTGGCTACACCTTC.

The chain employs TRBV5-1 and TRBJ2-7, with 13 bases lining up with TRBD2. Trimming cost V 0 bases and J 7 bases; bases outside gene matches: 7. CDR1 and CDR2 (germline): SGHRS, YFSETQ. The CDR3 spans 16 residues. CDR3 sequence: CASSLAGLAGAAEQYF. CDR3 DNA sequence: TGCGCCAGCAGCTTGGCCGGACTAGCGGGAGCTGCTGAGCAGTACTTC.

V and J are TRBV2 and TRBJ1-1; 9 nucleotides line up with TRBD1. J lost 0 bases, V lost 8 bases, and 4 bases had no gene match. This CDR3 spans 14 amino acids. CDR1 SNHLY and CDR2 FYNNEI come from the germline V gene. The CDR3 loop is CASEDRGMNTEAFF. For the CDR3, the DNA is TGTGCCAGCGAGGACAGGGGAATGAACACTGAAGCTTTCTTT.

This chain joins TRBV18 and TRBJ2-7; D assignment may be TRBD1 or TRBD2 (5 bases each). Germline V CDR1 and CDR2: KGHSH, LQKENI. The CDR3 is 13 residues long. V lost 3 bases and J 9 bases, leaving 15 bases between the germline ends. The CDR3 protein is CASSPGPRERQYF. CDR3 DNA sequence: TGTGCCAGCTCACCGGGACCCAGGGAAAGGCAGTACTTC.

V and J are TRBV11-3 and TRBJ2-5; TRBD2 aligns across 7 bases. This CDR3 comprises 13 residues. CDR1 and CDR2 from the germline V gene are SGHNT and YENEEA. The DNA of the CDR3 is TGTGCTAGCTCGGGAGGTTCCCAAGAGACCCAGTACTTC. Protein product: CASSGGSQETQYF.

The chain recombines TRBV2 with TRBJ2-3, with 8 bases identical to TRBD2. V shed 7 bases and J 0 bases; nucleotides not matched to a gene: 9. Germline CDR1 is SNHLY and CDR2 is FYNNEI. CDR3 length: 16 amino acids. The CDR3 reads CASKPLAGPSTDTQYF. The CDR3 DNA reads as TGTGCCAGCAAACCTCTAGCGGGCCCGAGCACAGATACGCAGTATTTT.

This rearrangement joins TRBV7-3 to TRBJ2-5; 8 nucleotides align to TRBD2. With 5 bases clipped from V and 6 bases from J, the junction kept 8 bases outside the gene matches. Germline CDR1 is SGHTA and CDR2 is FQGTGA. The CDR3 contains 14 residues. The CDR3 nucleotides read TGTGCCAGCAGCCAACAGCGGGAGCCGCAGACCCAGTACTTC. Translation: CASSQQREPQTQYF.

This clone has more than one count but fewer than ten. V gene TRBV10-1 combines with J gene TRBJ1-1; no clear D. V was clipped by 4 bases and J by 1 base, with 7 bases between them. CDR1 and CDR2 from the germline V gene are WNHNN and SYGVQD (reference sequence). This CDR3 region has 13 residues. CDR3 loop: CASSASQNTEAFF. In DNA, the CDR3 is TGCGCCAGCAGTGCTAGTCAGAACACTGAAGCTTTCTTT.

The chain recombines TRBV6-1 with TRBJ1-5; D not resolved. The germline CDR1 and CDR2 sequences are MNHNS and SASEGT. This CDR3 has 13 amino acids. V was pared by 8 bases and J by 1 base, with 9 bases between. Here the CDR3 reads CASGRESNQPQHF. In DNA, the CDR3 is TGTGCCAGCGGTCGAGAAAGCAATCAGCCCCAGCATTTT.

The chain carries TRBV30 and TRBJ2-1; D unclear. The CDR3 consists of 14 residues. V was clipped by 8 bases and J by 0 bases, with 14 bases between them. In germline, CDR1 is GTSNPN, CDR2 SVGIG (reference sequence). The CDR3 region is CARRDPSSYNEQFF. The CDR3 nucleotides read TGTGCCCGTAGGGATCCGAGCTCCTACAATGAGCAGTTCTTC.

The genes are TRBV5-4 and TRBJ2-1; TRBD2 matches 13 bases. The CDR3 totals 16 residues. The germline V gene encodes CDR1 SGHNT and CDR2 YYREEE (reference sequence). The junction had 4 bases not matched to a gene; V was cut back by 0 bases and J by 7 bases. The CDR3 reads CASSLGGTSGINEQFF. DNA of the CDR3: TGTGCCAGCAGCTTGGGGGGGACTAGCGGGATAAATGAGCAGTTCTTC.

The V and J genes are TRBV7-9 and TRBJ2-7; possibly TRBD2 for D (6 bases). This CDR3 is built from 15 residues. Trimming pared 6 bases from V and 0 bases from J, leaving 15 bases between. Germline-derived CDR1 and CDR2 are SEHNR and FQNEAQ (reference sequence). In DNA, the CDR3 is TGTGCCAGCAGTTTGACTAGTGGAGGCTCCTACGAGCAGTACTTC. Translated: CASSLTSGGSYEQYF.

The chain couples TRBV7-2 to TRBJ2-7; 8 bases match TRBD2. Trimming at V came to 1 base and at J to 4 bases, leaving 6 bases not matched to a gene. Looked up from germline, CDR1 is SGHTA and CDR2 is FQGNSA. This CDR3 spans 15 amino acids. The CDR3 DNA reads TGTGCCAGCAGCTTAGACGGGAGGGATAGATACGAGCAGTACTTC. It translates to CASSLDGRDRYEQYF.

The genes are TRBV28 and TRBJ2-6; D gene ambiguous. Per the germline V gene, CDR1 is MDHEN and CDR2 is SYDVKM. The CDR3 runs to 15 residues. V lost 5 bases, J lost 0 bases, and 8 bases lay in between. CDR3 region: CASSRARSGANVLTF. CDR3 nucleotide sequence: TGTGCCAGCAGTAGGGCCCGCTCTGGGGCCAACGTCCTGACTTTC.

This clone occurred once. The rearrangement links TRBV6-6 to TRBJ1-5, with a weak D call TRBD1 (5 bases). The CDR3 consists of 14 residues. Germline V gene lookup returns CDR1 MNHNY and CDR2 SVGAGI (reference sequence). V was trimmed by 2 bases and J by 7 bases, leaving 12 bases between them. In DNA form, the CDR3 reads TGTGCCAGCAGTTACCATCAGGGTAACCAGCCCCAGCATTTT. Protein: CASSYHQGNQPQHF.

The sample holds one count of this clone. The CDR3 loop is CASSLNTSGIDTQYF. As DNA, the CDR3 is TGTGCCAGCAGTTTGAATACTAGCGGGATAGATACGCAGTATTTT. The gene calls are TRBV28 and TRBJ2-3, with 10 bases identical to TRBD2. The CDR3 spans 15 residues. V shed 3 bases and J 5 bases; nucleotides not matched to a gene: 5. Germline V CDR1 and CDR2: MDHEN, SYDVKM.

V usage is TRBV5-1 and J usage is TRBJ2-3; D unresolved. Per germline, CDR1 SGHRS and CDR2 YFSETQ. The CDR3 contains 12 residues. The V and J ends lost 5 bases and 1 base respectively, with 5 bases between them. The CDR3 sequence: CASSTGTDTQYF. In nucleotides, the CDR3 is TGCGCCAGCAGTACGGGCACAGATACGCAGTATTTT.

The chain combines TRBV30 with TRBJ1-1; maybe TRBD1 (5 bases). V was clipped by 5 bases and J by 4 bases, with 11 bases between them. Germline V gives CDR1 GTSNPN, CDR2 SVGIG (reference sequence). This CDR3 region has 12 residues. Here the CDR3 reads CAWSSQGTEAFF. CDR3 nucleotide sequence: TGTGCCTGGTCTTCTCAGGGCACTGAAGCTTTCTTT.

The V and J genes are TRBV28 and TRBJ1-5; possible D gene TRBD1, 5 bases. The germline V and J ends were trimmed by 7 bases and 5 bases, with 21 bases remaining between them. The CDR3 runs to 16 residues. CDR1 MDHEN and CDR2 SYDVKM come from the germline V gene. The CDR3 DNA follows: TGTGCCAGCACCCCTGCAGCCACAGGTGGACATCAGCCCCAGCATTTT. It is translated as CASTPAATGGHQPQHF.